This T cell receptor beta chain is drawn from a study of blood T cell repertoires in COVID-19 (dated by TCRdb to the early 2020s). At the level of the whole study: Collaborator samples came from the United States, Italy and Spain and covered acute and convalescent phases of COVID-19. The material from the prospective study consisted of cDNA or gDNA derived from T cells, B-cell-depleted T cells, or PBMCs. The samples were drawn from the first 160 participants of the ongoing ImmuneRACE study and from 950 to 1,500 subjects provided by 6 global collaborators. A freely available public database, intended as a resource for researchers studying the immune response to SARS-CoV-2, is where the repertoires were released. Subjects who had been exposed to COVID-19, were actively infected with it, or had recovered from it provided the deeply sampled blood TCRbeta repertoires that made up the dataset. Sample metadata almost always included a de-identified subject ID, COVID-19 status, age in years and sex. HLA class I and class II types, where available, came from metadata supplied by the sample provider rather than from assay-based typing. Here is what the overall study found, with its caveats: The quantity of clinical and demographic metadata differed by source and by participant and was supplied without curation.

With respect to this clone: The target of this receptor is not known. No base quality values were provided; no much bigger clone lies one nucleotide off.

TCRbeta CDR3 regions were amplified from genomic DNA by means of the immunoSEQ Assay, a bias-controlled multiplex PCR. From the authors' description of their analysis: Within the assay, amplification of reference gene primers was used to estimate how many nucleated cells each sample contained. To quantify the absolute abundance of each unique TCRbeta CDR3 rearrangement, sequence reads were collapsed and filtered. For each sample, productive Simpson clonality was calculated as the square root of Simpson's diversity index over productive rearrangements. TCRdb obtained this table from immuneACCESS and retained in-frame rearrangements with V and J assigned. These tables miss some clones; where compared with another copy, unresolved V genes account for less than half of the shortfall, and the remainder is unexplained. V, J and clone size are taken as reported in that table, and D and trimming were inferred from the DNA itself. Recorded for this sample are about 150,000 clones; 80% to 90% of them occurred a single time. Roughly 13% of the sample goes to the ten largest clones.

Deletion took 6 bases off V and 1 base off J, with a span of 10 bases between the germline ends. CDR1 is given as MNHEY and CDR2 as SMNVEV, both from the germline V gene (reference sequence). Taken from cysteine to phenylalanine, the CDR3 has 14 residues. Of the read, only the CDR3 DNA is kept; its 42 bases are in frame from base 1. At one collaborating source in Seattle, patients were enrolled during active infection and were followed longitudinally through the course of disease. Each collaborating institution followed its own protocols to collect whole blood in K2EDTA tubes. Collaborator samples were shipped for TCRbeta analysis as frozen whole blood, isolated PBMCs, or DNA extracted from either sample type.

The sequenced sample consisted of peripheral blood. This sequence uses TRBV27 and TRBJ1-5; perhaps TRBD1 is the D gene, with 6 bases matching. This clonotype was obtained from a man between 18 and 35 years old with COVID-19, enrolled during active disease. The CDR3: CASRKRGSNQPQHF. The DNA sequence is given as TGTGCCAGCAGAAAGAGGGGGAGCAATCAGCCCCAGCATTTT.